This T cell receptor beta chain was captured in a study of T cells in localized non-small cell lung cancer. Per germline, CDR1 LNHDA and CDR2 SQIVND (reference sequence). V shed 5 bases and J shed 8 bases, with 24 bases lying between them. This CDR3 has 17 residues. Study-wide points: Tumor samples were not multi-region, leaving intratumor heterogeneity unexcluded. Higher blood T cell density tracked longer overall survival. When the top 100 tumor clones were examined, a median around 61 of them also appeared in the adjacent lung, which was paired and uninvolved. Uninvolved adjacent lung had the highest recorded T cell clonality, with tumor below it.

Libraries were prepared by immunoSEQ multiplex PCR; TCRdb keeps only in-frame clonotypes and omits some of them. This repertoire shows under 2,000 clones, around 40% found once; its top ten account for around 9.1%. On this clone itself: Its antigen is currently unknown.

The chain carries TRBV19 and TRBJ1-4; D possibly corresponds to TRBD1 (6 bases). This specimen was lung tumor tissue, taken before any cancer treatment. This receptor was obtained from a woman aged 40-69 years with stage I lung adenocarcinoma. The CDR3 DNA follows: TGTGCCAGTAGTCCACCAAGGGCACAGGGTATCGGCGAAAAACTGTTTTTT. Its translation: CASSPPRAQGIGEKLFF.